These 4 T cell receptor beta chains originate from one sample sequenced in a study of blood T cell repertoires in COVID-19. Using immunoSEQ multiplex PCR, the repertoire was profiled, and TCRdb retains in-frame clones only, with some absent. The sample has 400,000 to 450,000 clones, over 75% seen once. What was sequenced was PBMCs or T cells enriched from blood (not recorded which). The receptors here all came from a man younger than 45 who had recovered from COVID-19.

The rearrangement links TRBV14 to TRBJ1-5; D is unresolved. Trimming took off 1 base at V and 5 bases at J, with 9 bases between the two ends. CDR3 length: 14 residues. Germline V lookup: CDR1 SGHDN, CDR2 FVKESK. In nucleotides, the CDR3 is TGTGCCAGCAGCCAAGCCTCGGTTGATCAGCCCCAGCATTTT. Translated: CASSQASVDQPQHF.

J is TRBJ2-1 and V is TRBV3-1 (or the pseudogene TRBV3-2); the match to TRBD1 covers 7 bases. Germline CDR1 and CDR2: LGHDT and YNNKEL (reference sequence). The CDR3 extends over 15 amino acids. With V trimmed by 5 bases and J by 0 bases, 4 bases remained unmatched. The CDR3 DNA sequence: TGTGCCAGCAGCGGGGGACAGAGCTCCTACAATGAGCAGTTCTTC. It specifies CASSGGQSSYNEQFF.

The genes are TRBV2 and TRBJ2-1; 8 bases align to TRBD2. The CDR3 consists of 14 residues. Germline V gene data show CDR1 as SNHLY and CDR2 as FYNNEI. Trimming removed 6 bases from V and 6 bases from J; junction bases left unmatched: 7. The CDR3, as DNA: TGTGCCAGCAGGAAAGGGCTAGCGGGCAATGAGCAGTTCTTC. Amino acid sequence: CASRKGLAGNEQFF.

V and J are TRBV2 and TRBJ2-7; unclear D gene. V dropped 11 bases and J dropped 2 bases, with 13 bases sitting between them. The CDR3 length is 12 residues. CDR1 SNHLY and CDR2 FYNNEI come from the germline V gene. CDR3 coding DNA: TGTGCCGCCGCAGGTGTTGCCTACGAGCAGTACTTC. Its translation: CAAAGVAYEQYF.